This is a list of T cell receptor beta chains from one sample in a study of radiation and T cells in renal cell carcinoma. Clones were sequenced by immunoSEQ multiplex PCR, and TCRdb holds only the in-frame ones, with some missing. The table lists roughly 80,000 clones, 75% to 90% of them singletons. The sample was blood, taken from a patient whose treatment included radiotherapy and nephrectomy. Source of these receptors: a woman aged 55-69 years with renal cell carcinoma. Both conserved end residues are part of each CDR3. A D gene is named only where the DNA matches it firmly. Only part of the rows carry a size: once, few, many, or a class if the clone is expanded.

d_call j_call v_call clone_size cdr3_nt cdr3_aa
- TRBJ1-2 TRBV23-1 - TGCGCCAGCAGTGCGGGGCGGTATGGCTACACCTTC CASSAGRYGYTF
TRBD1 TRBJ1-1 TRBV7-6 - TGTGCCAGCAGCCCCCGACAGGGCGTATACACTGAAGCTTTCTTT CASSPRQGVYTEAFF
TRBD2 TRBJ2-1 TRBV5-4 - TGTGCCAGCAGCTTGGGCGGGAGCTCCTACAATGAGCAGTTCTTC CASSLGGSSYNEQFF
TRBD1 TRBJ1-5 TRBV2 - TGTGCCAGCAGTGCGACAGGGGGCAATCAGCCCCAGCATTTT CASSATGGNQPQHF
TRBD1 TRBJ2-2 TRBV7-2 - TGTGCCAGCAGCTTTGACAGGGAGATCGGGGAGCTGTTTTTT CASSFDREIGELFF
TRBD1 TRBJ2-2 TRBV7-6 - TGTGCCAGCAGCTGGGGGACAGGGATGAACACCGGGGAGCTGTTTTTT CASSWGTGMNTGELFF
- TRBJ1-4 TRBV27 - TGTGCCAGCAGTAATGGACGGACTGCTAATGAAAAACTGTTTTTT CASSNGRTANEKLFF
- TRBJ1-1 TRBV28 - TGTGCCAGCAGTTTCCCGATTACAGGGAGCACGAACACTGAAGCTTTCTTT CASSFPITGSTNTEAFF
- TRBJ1-1 TRBV2 few TGTGCCAGCAGTTACATGAACACTGAAGCTTTCTTT CASSYMNTEAFF
- TRBJ2-2 TRBV19 - TGTGCCAGCAAAGGGGGGCCTGGAAAAGCCGGGGAGCTGTTTTTT CASKGGPGKAGELFF
- TRBJ1-2 TRBV7-9 - TGTGCCAGCAGCTTAGAACGTTATGGAGAGTATGGCTACACCTTC CASSLERYGEYGYTF
- TRBJ1-4 TRBV5-8 - TGTGCCAGCAGCTTTGGACACGTAAATGAAAAACTGTTTTTT CASSFGHVNEKLFF
- TRBJ2-1 TRBV15 - TGTGCCACCAGCTCGAGGGAGGACAGAATATACAATGAGCAGTTCTTC CATSSREDRIYNEQFF
- TRBJ1-1 TRBV7-9 once TGTGCCAGCAGCCCCAGTGTCAGAGGACTGAACACTGAAGCTTTCTTT CASSPSVRGLNTEAFF
TRBD1 TRBJ2-7 TRBV11-2 - TGTGCCAGCAGGCCCTTGCAGGGACAGCGGAACGAGCAGTACTTC CASRPLQGQRNEQYF
TRBD1 TRBJ2-3 TRBV28 - TGTGCCAGCAGTGACAGGGTTAGAGTGGGAGATACGCAGTATTTT CASSDRVRVGDTQYF
- TRBJ2-7 TRBV4-1 once TGCGCCAGCAGCCAAATAGCTTCTGGGGGCTCCACCTACGAGCAGTACTTC CASSQIASGGSTYEQYF
- TRBJ1-5 TRBV5-4 - TGTGCCAGCAGTTCGGACGGGTATAGCAATCAGCCCCAGCATTTT CASSSDGYSNQPQHF